This T cell receptor beta chain appears in the sequencing data of a study of shared clonotypes between healthy human individuals. General study points: Four donors shared about 4.8% of their naive CD4 clonotypes. Among non-shared clonotypes, generation probabilities were lower than among those shared by all four donors.

Germline V gene sequence: CDR1 SNHLY, CDR2 FYNNEI. The V end was cut by 6 bases, the J end by 4 bases, with 10 bases between. CDR3 size: 12 residues. Naive CD8 isolation took CD45RO-negative cells positively selected for CCR7 and excluded terminally differentiated effector memory CD45RA+ cells. On this clone itself: Its antigen is unknown.

Here immunoSEQ multiplex PCR was the method, and the copy in TCRdb shows in-frame clones only, minus some. The profile shows roughly 890,000 clones, 85% to 95% of them singletons. The specimen sequenced was naive CD8+ T cells sorted from blood. This chain links TRBV2 with TRBJ2-7; D perhaps matches TRBD2 (5 bases). This receptor was obtained from a man aged 25 to 40 in good health. The CDR3 region is CASRGQRYEQYF. DNA for the CDR3: TGTGCCAGCAGGGGCCAGCGGTACGAGCAGTACTTC.